This T cell receptor beta chain is from a study of PD-L1 blockade in urothelial cancer (dated by TCRdb to 2017 to 2019). The study in broad terms: All patients started therapy around 2014 and received atezolizumab 1,200 mg intravenously every 3 weeks. TCR sequencing covered pretreatment tumor samples and matched, serially collected peripheral blood taken before and after atezolizumab treatment. Blood samples gave median yields of approximately 130,000 T cells and tens of thousands of unique TCRs, along with a median clonality of roughly 0.08. In the same patients, whole exome sequencing and RNA sequencing of pretreatment tumors were performed in addition to TCR sequencing. An ECOG performance status of 0 or 1 was recorded for the patients, and 0 to 3 prior chemotherapy regimens had been received by the patients. Durable clinical benefit was defined as progression-free survival longer than 6 months, and TCR features were also tested against progression-free and overall survival. Somatic, immune and clinical correlates of response to PD-L1 blockade with atezolizumab in urothelial cancer were the focus of an exploratory multi-omic analysis. Around 30 patients had pretreatment blood TCR-seq, some 24 had at least one posttreatment blood collection, and some 24 had tumor TCR-seq. About nine tenths of the roughly 29 patients were males with bladder-origin urothelial cancer, and 18 of 29 reported a prior smoking history. Durable clinical benefit was achieved by nine patients but not by the remaining 20. Blood samples were analyzed 3 weeks after the start of treatment (second dose) and 6 weeks after the start of treatment. Paper-wide results and their limitations: Among patients with durable benefit, tumor-associated TCR clones showed greater expansion in peripheral blood 3 weeks after treatment started (n ≈ 24, p = 0.022). A pretreatment peripheral blood TCR clonality below the median was linked to improved progression-free and overall survival. Small sample size (n ≈ 28) and many exploratory analyses mean the results are intended to be hypothesis-generating.

The time point label here, explained by the study, means: pretreatment peripheral blood. A total of 29 patients with locally advanced or metastatic urothelial carcinoma, treated at Memorial Sloan Kettering on a trial protocol, made up the cohort. Peripheral blood mononuclear cells were collected pretreatment and during treatment, with between 1 and 8 total time points obtained per patient. The Qiagen DNeasy Blood extraction kit was used to purify genomic DNA from total PBMCs and tumor samples. PBMCs were collected pretreatment and during treatment, and were isolated and stored as previously described. V gives up 0 bases and J gives up 7 bases, and the segment between their germline ends measures 9 bases. Counted from cysteine to phenylalanine, this CDR3 has 13 amino acids. Just CDR3 DNA is preserved here, 39 bases in frame from base 1. Per the germline V gene (reference sequence), MNHEY is the CDR1 and SMNVEV is the CDR2.

To estimate absolute template abundance from read counts, synthetic TCR analog templates were spiked into each PCR. The immunoSEQ assay was used to amplify TCRbeta CDR3 regions from genomic DNA with bias-controlled V and J gene primers. Sequencing of rearranged TCRbeta segments was performed at approximately 20X coverage. The study's own analysis went as follows. Sequencing errors were corrected by clustering and CDR3s were annotated against IMGT to assign V, D and J genes. Downstream analyses used only productive TCRbeta rearrangements, leaving out any out-of-frame or stop-codon sequences. Clonality was computed as one minus Shannon entropy normalized by the log of the number of unique productive sequences. Fisher's exact test with Benjamini-Hochberg correction, at a threshold of adjusted p below 0.01, was used to find clones that differed between time points or between blood and tumor. TCRdb stores this immuneACCESS table with in-frame sequences only. Part of the clones is absent; in the studies checked, under half of the shortfall reflects unresolved V genes, and no reason is known for the rest. V and J calls and clone size come straight from that table; D and trimming were deduced from the DNA. Here the sample has 130,000 or so clones; roughly 84% occur a single time. 3.2% of the sample belongs to the ten largest clones.

About this clone itself: The clone's antigen remains unknown. No base quality values were provided; no much bigger clone lies one nucleotide off.

The sequence was collected from a man aged 45 to 65 with urothelial cancer. The sequence is built from TRBV27 and TRBJ1-2; the D segment cannot be called with confidence. The sample consisted of PBMCs, taken around atezolizumab (anti-PD-L1) treatment. The CDR3 region reads CASSLSRLFGYTF. The DNA sequence is as follows: TGTGCCAGCAGTTTATCTCGACTTTTTGGCTACACCTTC.